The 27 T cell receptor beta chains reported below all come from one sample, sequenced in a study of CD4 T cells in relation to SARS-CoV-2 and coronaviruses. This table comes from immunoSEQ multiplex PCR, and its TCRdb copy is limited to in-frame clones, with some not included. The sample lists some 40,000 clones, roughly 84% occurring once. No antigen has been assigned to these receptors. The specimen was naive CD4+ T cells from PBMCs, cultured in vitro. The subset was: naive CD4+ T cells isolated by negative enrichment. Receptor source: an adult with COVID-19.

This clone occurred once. In DNA, the CDR3 is TGTGCCAGCAGTTACTCGGGGGAGTCTGGGGCCAACGTCCTGACTTTC. This translates into CASSYSGESGANVLTF. The chain has TRBV6-5 and TRBJ2-6; perhaps D is TRBD1 or TRBD2 (5 bases each). This CDR3 spans 16 amino acids. Germline assignment: CDR1 MNHEY and CDR2 SVGAGI. Trimming stripped 0 bases from V and 1 base from J, with 7 bases between.

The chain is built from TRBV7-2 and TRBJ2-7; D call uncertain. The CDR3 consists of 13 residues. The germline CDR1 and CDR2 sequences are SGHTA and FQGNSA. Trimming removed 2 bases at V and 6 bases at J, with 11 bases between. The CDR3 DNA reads TGTGCCAGCAGCTTATCTTCCGTTTCCGAGCAGTACTTC. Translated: CASSLSSVSEQYF.

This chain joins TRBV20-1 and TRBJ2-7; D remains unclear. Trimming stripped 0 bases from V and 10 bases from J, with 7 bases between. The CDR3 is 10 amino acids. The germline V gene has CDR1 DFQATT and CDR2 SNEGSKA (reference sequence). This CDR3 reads CSARDRIQYF. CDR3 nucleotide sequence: TGCAGTGCTAGAGATCGGATTCAGTACTTC.

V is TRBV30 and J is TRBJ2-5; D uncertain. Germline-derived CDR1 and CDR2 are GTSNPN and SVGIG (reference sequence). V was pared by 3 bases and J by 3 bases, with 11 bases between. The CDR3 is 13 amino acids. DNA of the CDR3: TGTGCCTGGAGCCCCGGATCTAAAGAGACCCAGTACTTC. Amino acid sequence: CAWSPGSKETQYF.

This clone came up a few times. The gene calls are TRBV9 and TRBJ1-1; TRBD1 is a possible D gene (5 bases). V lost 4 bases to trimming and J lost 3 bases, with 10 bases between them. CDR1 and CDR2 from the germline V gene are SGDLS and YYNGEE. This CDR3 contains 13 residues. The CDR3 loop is CASSPSGYTEAFF. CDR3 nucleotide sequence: TGTGCCAGCAGCCCATCAGGGTACACTGAAGCTTTCTTT.

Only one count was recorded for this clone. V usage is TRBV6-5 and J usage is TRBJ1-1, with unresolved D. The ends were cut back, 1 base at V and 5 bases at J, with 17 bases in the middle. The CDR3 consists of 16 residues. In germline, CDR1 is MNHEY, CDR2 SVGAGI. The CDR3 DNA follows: TGTGCCAGCAGTTACTGGCGGCGGAAGGTGGAGACTGAAGCTTTCTTT. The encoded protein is CASSYWRRKVETEAFF.

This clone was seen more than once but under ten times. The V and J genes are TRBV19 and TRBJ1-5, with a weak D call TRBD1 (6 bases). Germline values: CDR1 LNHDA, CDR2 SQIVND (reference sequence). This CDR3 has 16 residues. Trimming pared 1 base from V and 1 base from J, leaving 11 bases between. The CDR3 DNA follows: TGTGCCAGTAGTATAGTAGGGCAGGGGAGCAATCAGCCCCAGCATTTT. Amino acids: CASSIVGQGSNQPQHF. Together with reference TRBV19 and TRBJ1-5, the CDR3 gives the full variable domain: DGGITQSPKYLFRKEGQNVTLSCEQNLNHDAMYWYRQDPGQGLRLIYYSQIVNDFQKGDIAEGYSVSREKKESFPLTVTSAQKNPTAFYLCASSIVGQGSNQPQHFGDGTRLSIL.

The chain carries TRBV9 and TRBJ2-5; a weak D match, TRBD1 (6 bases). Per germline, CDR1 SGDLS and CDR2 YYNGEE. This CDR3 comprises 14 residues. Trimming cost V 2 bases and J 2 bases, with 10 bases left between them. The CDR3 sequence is CASSVRGSQETQYF. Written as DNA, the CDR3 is TGTGCCAGCAGCGTGAGGGGGTCGCAAGAGACCCAGTACTTC.

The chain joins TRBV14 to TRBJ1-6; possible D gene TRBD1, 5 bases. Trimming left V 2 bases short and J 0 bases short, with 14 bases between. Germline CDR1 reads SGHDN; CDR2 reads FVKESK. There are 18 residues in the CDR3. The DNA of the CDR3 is TGTGCCAGCAGCCAACGTGGCAGGGCAAACTCCTATAATTCACCCCTCCACTTT. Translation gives CASSQRGRANSYNSPLHF.

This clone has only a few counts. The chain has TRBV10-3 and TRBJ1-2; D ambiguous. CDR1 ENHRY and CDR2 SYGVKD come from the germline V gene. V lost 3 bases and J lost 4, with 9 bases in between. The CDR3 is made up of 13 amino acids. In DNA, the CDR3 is TGTGCCATCAGTGAAGAATCCGTCTATGGCTACACCTTC. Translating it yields CAISEESVYGYTF.

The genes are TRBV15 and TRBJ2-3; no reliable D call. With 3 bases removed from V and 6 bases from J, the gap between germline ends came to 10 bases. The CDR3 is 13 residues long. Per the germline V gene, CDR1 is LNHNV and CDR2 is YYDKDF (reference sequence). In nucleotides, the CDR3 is TGTGCCACCAGCAGCGTGGGGATCGATACGCAGTATTTT. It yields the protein CATSSVGIDTQYF.

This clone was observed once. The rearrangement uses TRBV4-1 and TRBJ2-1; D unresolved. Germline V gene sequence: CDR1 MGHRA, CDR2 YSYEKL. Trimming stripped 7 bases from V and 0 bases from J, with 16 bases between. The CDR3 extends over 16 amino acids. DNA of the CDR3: TGCGCCAGCACCCACATTCGCGATAGCTCCTACAATGAGCAGTTCTTC. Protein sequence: CASTHIRDSSYNEQFF.

The chain's CDR3 is CATSDRTGKDEQFF. The CDR3 nucleotides are TGTGCCACCAGTGATCGGACAGGTAAGGATGAGCAGTTCTTC. The rearrangement uses TRBV24-1 and TRBJ2-1; 7 positions agree with TRBD1. CDR3 size: 14 residues. Germline V lookup: CDR1 KGHDR, CDR2 SFDVKD. J lost 8 bases, V lost 3 bases, and 6 bases had no gene match.

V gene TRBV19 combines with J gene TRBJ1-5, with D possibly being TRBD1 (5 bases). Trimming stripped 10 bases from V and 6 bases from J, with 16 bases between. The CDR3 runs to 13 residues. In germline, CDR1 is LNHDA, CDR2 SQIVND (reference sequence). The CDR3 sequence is CATRDQGSQPQHF. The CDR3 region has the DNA TGTGCCACCCGGGACCAAGGTTCTCAGCCCCAGCATTTT.

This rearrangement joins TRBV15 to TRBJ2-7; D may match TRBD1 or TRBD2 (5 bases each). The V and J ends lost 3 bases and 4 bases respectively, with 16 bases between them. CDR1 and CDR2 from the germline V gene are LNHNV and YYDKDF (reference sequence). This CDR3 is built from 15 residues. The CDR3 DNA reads TGTGCCACCAGCAGGGGACGTGGGCCGCTATACGAGCAGTACTTC. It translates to CATSRGRGPLYEQYF.

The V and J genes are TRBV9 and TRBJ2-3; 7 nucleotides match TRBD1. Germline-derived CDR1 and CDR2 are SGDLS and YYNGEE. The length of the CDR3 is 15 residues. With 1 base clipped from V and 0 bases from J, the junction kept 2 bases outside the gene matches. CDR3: CASSVRGQSTDTQYF. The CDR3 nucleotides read TGTGCCAGCAGCGTAAGGGGGCAGAGCACAGATACGCAGTATTTT.

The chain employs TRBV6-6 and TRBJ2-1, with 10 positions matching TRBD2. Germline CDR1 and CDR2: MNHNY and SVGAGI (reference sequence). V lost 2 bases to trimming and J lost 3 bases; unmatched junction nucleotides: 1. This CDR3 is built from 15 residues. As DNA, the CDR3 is TGTGCCAGCAGTTACCTAGCGGGGGTCTACAATGAGCAGTTCTTC. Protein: CASSYLAGVYNEQFF.

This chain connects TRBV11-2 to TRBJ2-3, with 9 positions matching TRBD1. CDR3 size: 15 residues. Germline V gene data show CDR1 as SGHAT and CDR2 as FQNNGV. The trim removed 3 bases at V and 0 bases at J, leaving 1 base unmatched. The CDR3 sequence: CASSFGQGSTDTQYF. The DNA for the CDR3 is TGTGCCAGCAGCTTCGGACAGGGGAGCACAGATACGCAGTATTTT.

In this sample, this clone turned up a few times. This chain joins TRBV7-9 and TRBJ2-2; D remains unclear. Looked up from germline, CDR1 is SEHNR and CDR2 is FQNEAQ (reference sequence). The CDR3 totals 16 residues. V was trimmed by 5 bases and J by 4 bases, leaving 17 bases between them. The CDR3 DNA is TGTGCCAGCAGCGATTCACGGAGACCTCCCACCGGGGAGCTGTTTTTT. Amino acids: CASSDSRRPPTGELFF. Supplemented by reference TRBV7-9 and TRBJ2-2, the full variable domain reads DTGVSQNPRHKITKRGQNVTFRCDPISEHNRLYWYRQTLGQGPEFLTYFQNEAQLEKSRLLSDRFSAERPKGSFSTLEIQRTEQGDSAMYLCASSDSRRPPTGELFFGEGSRLTVL.

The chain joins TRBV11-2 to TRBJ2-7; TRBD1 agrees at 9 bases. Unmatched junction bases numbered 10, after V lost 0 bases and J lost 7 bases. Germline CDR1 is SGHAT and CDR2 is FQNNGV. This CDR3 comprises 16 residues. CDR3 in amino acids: CASSLDLGTGPLEQYF. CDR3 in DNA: TGTGCCAGCAGCTTAGATCTGGGGACAGGGCCCTTGGAGCAGTACTTC.

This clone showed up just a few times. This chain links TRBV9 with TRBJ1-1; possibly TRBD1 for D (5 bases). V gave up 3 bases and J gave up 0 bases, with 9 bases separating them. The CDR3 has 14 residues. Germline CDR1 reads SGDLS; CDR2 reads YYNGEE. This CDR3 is CASSGGEVNTEAFF. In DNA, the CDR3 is TGTGCCAGCAGCGGGGGGGAAGTGAACACTGAAGCTTTCTTT.

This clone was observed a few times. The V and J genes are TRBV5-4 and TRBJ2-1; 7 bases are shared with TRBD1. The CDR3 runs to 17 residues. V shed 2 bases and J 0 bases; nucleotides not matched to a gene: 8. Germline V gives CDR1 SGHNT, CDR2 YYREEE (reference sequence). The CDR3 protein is CASSFGLDRNSYNEQFF. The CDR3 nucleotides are TGTGCCAGCAGCTTCGGCCTGGACAGGAACTCCTACAATGAGCAGTTCTTC.

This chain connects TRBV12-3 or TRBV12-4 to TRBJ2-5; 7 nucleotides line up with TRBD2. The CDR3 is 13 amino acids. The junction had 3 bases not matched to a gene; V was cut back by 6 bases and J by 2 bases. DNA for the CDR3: TGTGCCAGCAGCCCTAGCGGACAAGAGACCCAGTACTTC. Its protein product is CASSPSGQETQYF.

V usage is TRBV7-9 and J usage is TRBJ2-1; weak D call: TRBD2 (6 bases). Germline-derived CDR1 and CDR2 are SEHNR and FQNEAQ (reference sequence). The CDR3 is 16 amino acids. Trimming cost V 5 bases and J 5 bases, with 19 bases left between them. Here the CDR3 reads CASSNYGTPNHNEQFF. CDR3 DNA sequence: TGTGCCAGCAGCAACTACGGGACTCCAAACCACAATGAGCAGTTCTTC.

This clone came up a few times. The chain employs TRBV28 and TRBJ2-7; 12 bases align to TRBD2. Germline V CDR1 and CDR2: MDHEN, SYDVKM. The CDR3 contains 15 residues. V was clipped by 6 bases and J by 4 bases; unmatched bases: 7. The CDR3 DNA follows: TGTGCCAGCAGGACACTAGCGGGAGGATTGTACGAGCAGTACTTC. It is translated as CASRTLAGGLYEQYF. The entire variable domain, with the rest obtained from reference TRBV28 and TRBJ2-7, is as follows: DVKVTQSSRYLVKRTGEKVFLECVQDMDHENMFWYRQDPGLGLRLIYFSYDVKMKEKGDIPEGYSVSREKKERFSLILESASTNQTSMYLCASRTLAGGLYEQYFGPGTRLTVT.

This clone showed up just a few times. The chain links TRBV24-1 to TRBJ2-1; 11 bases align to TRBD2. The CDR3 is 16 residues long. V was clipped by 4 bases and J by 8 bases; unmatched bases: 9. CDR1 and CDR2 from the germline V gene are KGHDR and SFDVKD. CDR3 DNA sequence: TGTGCCACCAGTGACCGAGGACTAGCGGGTCACGATGAGCAGTTCTTC. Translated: CATSDRGLAGHDEQFF.

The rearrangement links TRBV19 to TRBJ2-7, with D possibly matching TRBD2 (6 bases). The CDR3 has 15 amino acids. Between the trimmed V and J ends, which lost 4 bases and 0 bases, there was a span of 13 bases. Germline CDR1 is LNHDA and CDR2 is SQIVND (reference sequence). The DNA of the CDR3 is TGTGCCAGTAGTAACCCCGGGACTGACTCCTACGAGCAGTACTTC. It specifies CASSNPGTDSYEQYF. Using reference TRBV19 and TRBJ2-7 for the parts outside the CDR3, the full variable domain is DGGITQSPKYLFRKEGQNVTLSCEQNLNHDAMYWYRQDPGQGLRLIYYSQIVNDFQKGDIAEGYSVSREKKESFPLTVTSAQKNPTAFYLCASSNPGTDSYEQYFGPGTRLTVT.